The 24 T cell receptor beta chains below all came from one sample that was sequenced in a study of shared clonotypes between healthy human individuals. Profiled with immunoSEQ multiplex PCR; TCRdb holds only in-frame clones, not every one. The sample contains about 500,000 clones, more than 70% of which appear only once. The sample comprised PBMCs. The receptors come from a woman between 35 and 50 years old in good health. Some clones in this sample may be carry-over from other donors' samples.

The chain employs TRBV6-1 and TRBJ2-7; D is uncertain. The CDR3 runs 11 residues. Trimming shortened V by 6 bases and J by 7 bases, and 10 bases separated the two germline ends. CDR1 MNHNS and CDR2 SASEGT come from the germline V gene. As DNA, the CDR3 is TGTGCCAGCAGCGCTCCTTTGGAGCAGTACTTC. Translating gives CASSAPLEQYF.

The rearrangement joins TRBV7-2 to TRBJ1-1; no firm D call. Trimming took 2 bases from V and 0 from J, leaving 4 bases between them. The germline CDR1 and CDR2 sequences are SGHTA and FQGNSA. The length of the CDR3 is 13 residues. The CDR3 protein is CASSLMVNTEAFF. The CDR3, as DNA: TGTGCCAGCAGCTTAATGGTGAACACTGAAGCTTTCTTT.

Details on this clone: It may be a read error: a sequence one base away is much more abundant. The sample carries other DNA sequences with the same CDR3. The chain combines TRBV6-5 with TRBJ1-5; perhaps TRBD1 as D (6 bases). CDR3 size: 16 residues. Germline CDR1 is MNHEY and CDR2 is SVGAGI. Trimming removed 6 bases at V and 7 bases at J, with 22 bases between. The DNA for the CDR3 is TGTGCCAGCAGCTACCGACAGGTCCGATTGGGGCAGCCCCAGCATTTT. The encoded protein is CASSYRQVRLGQPQHF.

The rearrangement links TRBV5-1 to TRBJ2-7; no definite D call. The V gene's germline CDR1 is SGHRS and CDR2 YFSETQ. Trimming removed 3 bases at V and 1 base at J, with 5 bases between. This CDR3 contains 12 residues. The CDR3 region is CASSSESYEQYF. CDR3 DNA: TGCGCCAGCAGCTCTGAGTCCTACGAGCAGTACTTC.

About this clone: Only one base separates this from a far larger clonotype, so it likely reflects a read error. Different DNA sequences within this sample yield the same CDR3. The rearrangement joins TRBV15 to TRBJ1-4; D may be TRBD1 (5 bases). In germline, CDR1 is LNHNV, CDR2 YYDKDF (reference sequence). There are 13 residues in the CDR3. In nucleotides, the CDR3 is TGCGCCACCACCCAAGGGACTAATGAAAAGCTGTTTTTT. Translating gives CATTQGTNEKLFF.

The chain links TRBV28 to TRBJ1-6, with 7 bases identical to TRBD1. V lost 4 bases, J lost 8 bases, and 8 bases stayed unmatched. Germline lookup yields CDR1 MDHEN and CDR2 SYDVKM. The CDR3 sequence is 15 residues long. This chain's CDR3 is CASSSRGGGYSPLHF. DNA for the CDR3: TGTGCCAGCAGTTCCAGGGGGGGAGGATATTCACCCCTCCACTTT.

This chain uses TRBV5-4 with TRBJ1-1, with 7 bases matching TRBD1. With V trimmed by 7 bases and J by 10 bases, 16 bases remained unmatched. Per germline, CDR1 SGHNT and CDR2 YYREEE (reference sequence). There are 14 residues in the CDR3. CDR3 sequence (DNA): TGTGCCAGCGGCCGGGACAGCCTTGAAGTGGGAGCTTTCTTT. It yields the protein CASGRDSLEVGAFF.

The CDR3 here is CAWSVQGGDTF. Written as DNA, the CDR3 is TGTGCCTGGAGTGTACAAGGGGGGGACACCTTC. This rearrangement joins TRBV30 to TRBJ1-2; the D gene is possibly TRBD1 (6 bases). Germline V gene sequence: CDR1 GTSNPN, CDR2 SVGIG (reference sequence). The CDR3 runs to 11 residues. V lost 0 bases to trimming and J lost 12 bases, with 11 bases between them.

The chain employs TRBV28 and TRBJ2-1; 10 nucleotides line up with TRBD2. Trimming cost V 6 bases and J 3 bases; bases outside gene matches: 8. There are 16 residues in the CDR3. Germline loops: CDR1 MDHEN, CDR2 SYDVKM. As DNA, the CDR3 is TGTGCCAGCAGGACTTCAGCGGGAGGGAGCTACAATGAGCAGTTCTTC. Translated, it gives CASRTSAGGSYNEQFF.

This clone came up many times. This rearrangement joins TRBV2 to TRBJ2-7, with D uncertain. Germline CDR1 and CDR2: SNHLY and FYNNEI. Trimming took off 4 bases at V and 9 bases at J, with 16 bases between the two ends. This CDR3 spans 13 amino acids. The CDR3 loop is CASSGEGPARQYF. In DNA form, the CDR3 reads TGTGCCAGCAGTGGAGAAGGGCCGGCGAGGCAGTACTTC.

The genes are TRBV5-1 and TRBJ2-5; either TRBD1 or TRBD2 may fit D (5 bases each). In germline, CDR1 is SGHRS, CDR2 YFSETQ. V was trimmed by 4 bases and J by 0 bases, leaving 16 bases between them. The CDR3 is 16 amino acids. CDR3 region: CASSAGTATYQETQYF. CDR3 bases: TGCGCCAGCAGCGCCGGGACGGCCACGTACCAAGAGACCCAGTACTTC.

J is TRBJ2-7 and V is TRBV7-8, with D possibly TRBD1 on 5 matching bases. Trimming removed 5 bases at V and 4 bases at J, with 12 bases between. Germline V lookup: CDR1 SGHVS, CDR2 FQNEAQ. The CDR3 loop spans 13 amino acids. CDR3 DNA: TGTGCCAGCAGCGCCAGAACAGGTTACGAGCAGTACTTC. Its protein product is CASSARTGYEQYF.

The CDR3 DNA reads as TGTGCCAGCAGCGTGACTAGCGGGAGGATCCAAGAGACCCAGTACTTC. Encoded protein: CASSVTSGRIQETQYF. The chain carries TRBV9 and TRBJ2-5, with 13 bases lining up with TRBD2. Germline CDR1 and CDR2: SGDLS and YYNGEE. The length of the CDR3 is 16 residues. V trimming: 2 bases; J trimming: 1 base; junction bases outside the gene matches: 2.

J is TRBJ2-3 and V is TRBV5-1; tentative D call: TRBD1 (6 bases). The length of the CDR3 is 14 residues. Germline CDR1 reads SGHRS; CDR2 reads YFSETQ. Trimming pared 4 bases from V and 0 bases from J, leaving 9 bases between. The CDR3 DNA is TGCGCCAGCAGCCCACAGGGAAGCACAGATACGCAGTATTTT. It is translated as CASSPQGSTDTQYF.

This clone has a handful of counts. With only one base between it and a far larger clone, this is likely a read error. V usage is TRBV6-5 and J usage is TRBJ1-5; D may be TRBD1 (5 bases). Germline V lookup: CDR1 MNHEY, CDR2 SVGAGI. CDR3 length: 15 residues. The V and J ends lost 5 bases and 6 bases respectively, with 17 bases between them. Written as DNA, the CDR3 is TGTGCCAGCAGTCCACGGTGGGGGGGGAGTCAGCCCCAGCATTTT. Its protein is CASSPRWGGSQPQHF.

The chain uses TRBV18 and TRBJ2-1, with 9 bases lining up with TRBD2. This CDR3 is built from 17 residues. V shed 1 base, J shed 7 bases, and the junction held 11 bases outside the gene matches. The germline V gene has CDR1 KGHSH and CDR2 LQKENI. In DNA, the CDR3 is TGTGCCAGCTCACCACTTGGGACTAGCCAAGACTTGAATGAGCAGTTCTTC. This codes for CASSPLGTSQDLNEQFF.

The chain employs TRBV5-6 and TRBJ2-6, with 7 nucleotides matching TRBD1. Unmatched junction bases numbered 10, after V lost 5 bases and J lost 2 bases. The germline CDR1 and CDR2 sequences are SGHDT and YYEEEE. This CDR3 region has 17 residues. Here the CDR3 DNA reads TGTGCCAGCAGGACGACAGGGTTTTCACCTGGGGCCAACGTCCTGACTTTC. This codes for CASRTTGFSPGANVLTF.

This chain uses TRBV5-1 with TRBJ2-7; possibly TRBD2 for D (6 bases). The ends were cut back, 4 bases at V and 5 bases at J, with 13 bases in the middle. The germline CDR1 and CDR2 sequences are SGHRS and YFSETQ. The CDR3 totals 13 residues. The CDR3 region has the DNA TGCGCCAGCAGCCCCCCCACTAGCAACGAGCAGTACTTC. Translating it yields CASSPPTSNEQYF.

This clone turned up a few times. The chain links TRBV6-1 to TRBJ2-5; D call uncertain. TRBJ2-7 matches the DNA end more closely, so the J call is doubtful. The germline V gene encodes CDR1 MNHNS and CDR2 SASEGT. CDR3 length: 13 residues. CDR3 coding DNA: TGTGCCAGCAGTCGACTTGGGCCATACGAGCAGTACTTC. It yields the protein CASSRLGPYEQYF.

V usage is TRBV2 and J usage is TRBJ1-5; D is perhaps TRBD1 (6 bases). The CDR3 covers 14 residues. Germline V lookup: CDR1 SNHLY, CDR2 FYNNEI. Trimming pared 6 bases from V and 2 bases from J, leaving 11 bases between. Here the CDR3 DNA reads TGTGCCAGCAGCCAAGGGGGGGGCAATCAGCCCCAGCATTTT. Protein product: CASSQGGGNQPQHF.

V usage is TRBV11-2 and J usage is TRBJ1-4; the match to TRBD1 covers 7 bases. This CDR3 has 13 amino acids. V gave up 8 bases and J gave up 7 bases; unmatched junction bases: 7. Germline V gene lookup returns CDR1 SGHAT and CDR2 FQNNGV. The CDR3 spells CASGGQWGEKLFF. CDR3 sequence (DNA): TGTGCCAGCGGGGGACAGTGGGGTGAAAAACTGTTTTTT. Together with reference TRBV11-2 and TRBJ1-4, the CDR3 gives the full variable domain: EAGVAQSPRYKIIEKRQSVAFWCNPISGHATLYWYQQILGQGPKLLIQFQNNGVVDDSQLPKDRFSAERLKGVDSTLKIQPAKLEDSAVYLCASGGQWGEKLFFGSGTQLSVL.

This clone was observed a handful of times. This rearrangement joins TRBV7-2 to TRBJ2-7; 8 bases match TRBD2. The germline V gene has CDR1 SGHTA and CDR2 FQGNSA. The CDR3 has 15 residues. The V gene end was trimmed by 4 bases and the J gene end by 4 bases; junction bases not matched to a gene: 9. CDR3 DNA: TGTGCCAGCAGCTCGGGGGGGCAGTCCACGTACGAGCAGTACTTC. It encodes CASSSGGQSTYEQYF.

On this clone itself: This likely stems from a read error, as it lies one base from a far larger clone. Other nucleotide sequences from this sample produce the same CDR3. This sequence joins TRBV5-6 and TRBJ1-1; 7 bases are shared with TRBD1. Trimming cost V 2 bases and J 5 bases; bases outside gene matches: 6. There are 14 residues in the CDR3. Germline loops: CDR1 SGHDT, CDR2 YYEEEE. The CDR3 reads CASSFGGGLTEAFF. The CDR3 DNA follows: TGTGCCAGCAGCTTTGGAGGGGGCCTTACTGAAGCTTTCTTT. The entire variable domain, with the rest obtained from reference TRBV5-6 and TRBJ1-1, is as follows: DAGVTQSPTHLIKTRGQQVTLRCSPKSGHDTVSWYQQALGQGPQFIFQYYEEEERQRGNFPDRFSGHQFPNYSSELNVNALLLGDSALYLCASSFGGGLTEAFFGQGTRLTVV.

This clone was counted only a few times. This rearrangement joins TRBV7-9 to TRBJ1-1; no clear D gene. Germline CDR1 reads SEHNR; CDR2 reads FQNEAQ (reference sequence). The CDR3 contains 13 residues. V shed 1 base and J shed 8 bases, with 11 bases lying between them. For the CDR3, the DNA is TGTGCCAGCAGCTTAGGGGCAGAGCAAGAAGCTTTCTTT. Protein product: CASSLGAEQEAFF.